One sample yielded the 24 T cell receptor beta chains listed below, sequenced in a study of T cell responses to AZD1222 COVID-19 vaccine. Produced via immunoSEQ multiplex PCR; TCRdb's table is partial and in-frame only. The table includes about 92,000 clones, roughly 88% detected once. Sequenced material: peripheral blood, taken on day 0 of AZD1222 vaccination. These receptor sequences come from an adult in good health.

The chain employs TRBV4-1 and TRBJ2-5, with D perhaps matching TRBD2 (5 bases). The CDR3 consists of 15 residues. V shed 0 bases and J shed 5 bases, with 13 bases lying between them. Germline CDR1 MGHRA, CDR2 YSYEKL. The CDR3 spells CASSQDTLVRETQYF. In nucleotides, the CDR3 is TGCGCCAGCAGCCAAGATACACTAGTCCGGGAGACCCAGTACTTC.

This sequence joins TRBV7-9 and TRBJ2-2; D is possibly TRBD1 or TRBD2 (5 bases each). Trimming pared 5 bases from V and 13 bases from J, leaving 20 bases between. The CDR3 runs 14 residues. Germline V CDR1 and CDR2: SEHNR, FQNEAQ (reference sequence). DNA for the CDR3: TGTGCCAGCAGCCCGGGACCGACCGTGGGCGTGCTGTTTTTT. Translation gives CASSPGPTVGVLFF.

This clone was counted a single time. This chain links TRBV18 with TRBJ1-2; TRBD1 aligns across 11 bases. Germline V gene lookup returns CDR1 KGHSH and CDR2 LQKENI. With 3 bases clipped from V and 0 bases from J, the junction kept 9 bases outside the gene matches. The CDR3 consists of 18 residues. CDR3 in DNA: TGTGCCAGCTCACCCAGGGGACAGGGGGTGAATCCTAACTATGGCTACACCTTC. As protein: CASSPRGQGVNPNYGYTF.

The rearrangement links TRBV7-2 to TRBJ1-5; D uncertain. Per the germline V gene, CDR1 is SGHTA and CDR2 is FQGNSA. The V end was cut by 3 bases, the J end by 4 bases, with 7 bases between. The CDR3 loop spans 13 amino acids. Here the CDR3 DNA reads TGTGCCAGCAGCTTTTGGAAAAATCAGCCCCAGCATTTT. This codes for CASSFWKNQPQHF.

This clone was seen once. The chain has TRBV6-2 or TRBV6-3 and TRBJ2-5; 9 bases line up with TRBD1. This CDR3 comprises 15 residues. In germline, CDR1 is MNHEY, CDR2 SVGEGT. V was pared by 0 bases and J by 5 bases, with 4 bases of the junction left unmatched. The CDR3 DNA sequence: TGTGCCAGCAGTTACTCGGACAGGGGCATGGAGACCCAGTACTTC. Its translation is CASSYSDRGMETQYF.

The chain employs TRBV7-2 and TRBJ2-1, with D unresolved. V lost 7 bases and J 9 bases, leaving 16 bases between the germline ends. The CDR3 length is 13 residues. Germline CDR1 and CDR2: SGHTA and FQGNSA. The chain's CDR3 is CASIAPVGREQFF. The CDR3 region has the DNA TGTGCCAGCATCGCCCCCGTCGGCCGTGAGCAGTTCTTC.

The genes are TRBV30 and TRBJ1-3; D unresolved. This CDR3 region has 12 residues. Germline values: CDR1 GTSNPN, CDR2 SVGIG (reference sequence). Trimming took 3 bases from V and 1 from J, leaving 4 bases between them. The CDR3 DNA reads TGTGCCTGGAGCCGATCTGGAAACACCATATATTTT. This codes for CAWSRSGNTIYF.

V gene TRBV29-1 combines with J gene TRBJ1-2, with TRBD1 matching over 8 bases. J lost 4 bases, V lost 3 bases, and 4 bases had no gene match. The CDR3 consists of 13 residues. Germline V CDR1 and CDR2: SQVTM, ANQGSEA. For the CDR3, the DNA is TGCAGCGTTGATCCAGGGGGCGCCTATGGCTACACCTTC. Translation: CSVDPGGAYGYTF.

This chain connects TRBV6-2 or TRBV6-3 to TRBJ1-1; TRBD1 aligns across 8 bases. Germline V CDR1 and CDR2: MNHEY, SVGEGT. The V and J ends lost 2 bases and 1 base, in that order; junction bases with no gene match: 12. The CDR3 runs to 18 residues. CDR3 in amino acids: CASSYPNGQGFRNTEAFF. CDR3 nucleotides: TGTGCCAGCAGTTACCCCAACGGACAGGGATTTAGGAACACTGAAGCTTTCTTT.

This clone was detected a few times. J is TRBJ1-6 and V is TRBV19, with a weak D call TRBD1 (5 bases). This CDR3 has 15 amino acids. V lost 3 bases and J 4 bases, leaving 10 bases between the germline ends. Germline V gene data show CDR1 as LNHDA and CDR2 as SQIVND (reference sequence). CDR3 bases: TGTGCCAGTAGTATGGGGGTCCTGTATAATTCACCCCTCCACTTT. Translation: CASSMGVLYNSPLHF.

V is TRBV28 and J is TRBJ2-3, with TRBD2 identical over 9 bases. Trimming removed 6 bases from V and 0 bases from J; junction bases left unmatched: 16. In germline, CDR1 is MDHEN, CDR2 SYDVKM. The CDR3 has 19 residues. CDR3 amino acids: CASSPRGWRGGFSTDTQYF. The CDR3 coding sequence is TGTGCCAGCAGCCCGCGCGGCTGGCGGGGGGGATTTAGCACAGATACGCAGTATTTT.

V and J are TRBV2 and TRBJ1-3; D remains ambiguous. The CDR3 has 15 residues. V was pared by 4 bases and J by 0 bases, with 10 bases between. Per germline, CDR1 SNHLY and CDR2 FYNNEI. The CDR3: CASSARPSSGNTIYF. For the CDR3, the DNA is TGTGCCAGCAGTGCCAGGCCCAGCTCTGGAAACACCATATATTTT.

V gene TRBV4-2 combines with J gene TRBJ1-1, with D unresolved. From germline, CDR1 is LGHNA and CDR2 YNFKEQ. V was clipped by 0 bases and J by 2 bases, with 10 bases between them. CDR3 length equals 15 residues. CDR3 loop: CASSQDLGLNTEAFF. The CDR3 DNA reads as TGTGCCAGCAGCCAAGATCTGGGGTTAAACACTGAAGCTTTCTTT.

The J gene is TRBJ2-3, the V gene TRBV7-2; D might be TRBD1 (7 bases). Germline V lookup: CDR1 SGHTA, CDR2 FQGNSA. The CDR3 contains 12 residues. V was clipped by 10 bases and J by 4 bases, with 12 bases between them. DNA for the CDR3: TGTGCCACCAGGGGGGCCCCAGATACGCAGTATTTT. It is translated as CATRGAPDTQYF.

The chain's CDR3 is CASRGGGEGEQFF. CDR3 nucleotides: TGTGCCAGCAGAGGCGGGGGGGAAGGTGAGCAGTTCTTC. The chain recombines TRBV28 with TRBJ2-1; 9 bases agree with TRBD2. Germline CDR1 is MDHEN and CDR2 is SYDVKM. The CDR3 covers 13 residues. The V and J ends lost 6 bases and 9 bases, in that order; junction bases with no gene match: 6. Full variable domain (missing parts from reference TRBV28 and TRBJ2-1): DVKVTQSSRYLVKRTGEKVFLECVQDMDHENMFWYRQDPGLGLRLIYFSYDVKMKEKGDIPEGYSVSREKKERFSLILESASTNQTSMYLCASRGGGEGEQFFGPGTRLTVL.

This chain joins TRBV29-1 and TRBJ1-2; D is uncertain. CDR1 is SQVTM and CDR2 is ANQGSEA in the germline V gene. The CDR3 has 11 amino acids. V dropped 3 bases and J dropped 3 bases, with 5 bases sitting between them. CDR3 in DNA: TGCAGCGTTGACGCTGACTATGGCTACACCTTC. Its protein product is CSVDADYGYTF. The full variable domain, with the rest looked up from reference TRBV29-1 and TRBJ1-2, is SAVISQKPSRDICQRGTSLTIQCQVDSQVTMMFWYRQQPGQSLTLIATANQGSEATYESGFVIDKFPISRPNLTFSTLTVSNMSPEDSSIYLCSVDADYGYTFGSGTRLTVV.

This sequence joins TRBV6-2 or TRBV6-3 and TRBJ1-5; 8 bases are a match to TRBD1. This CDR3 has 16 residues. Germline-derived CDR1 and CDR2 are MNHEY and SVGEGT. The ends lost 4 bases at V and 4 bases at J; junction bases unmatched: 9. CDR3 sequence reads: CASSSLGDRKNQPQHF. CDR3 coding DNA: TGTGCCAGCAGTTCCTTGGGGGACAGGAAGAATCAGCCCCAGCATTTT.

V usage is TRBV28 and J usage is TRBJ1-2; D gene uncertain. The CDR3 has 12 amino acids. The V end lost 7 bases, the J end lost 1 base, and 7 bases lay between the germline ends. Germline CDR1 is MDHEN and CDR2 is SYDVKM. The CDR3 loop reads CASMSSNYGYTF. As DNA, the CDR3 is TGTGCCAGCATGAGTAGTAACTATGGCTACACCTTC.

CDR3 loop: CASSLVPGSNEQFF. In nucleotides, the CDR3 is TGTGCCAGCAGCTTGGTGCCGGGATCCAATGAGCAGTTCTTC. The chain combines TRBV7-9 with TRBJ2-1, with D possibly TRBD2 on 5 matching bases. CDR1 is SEHNR and CDR2 is FQNEAQ in the germline V gene (reference sequence). The CDR3 runs 14 residues. V lost 3 bases to trimming and J lost 6 bases, with 12 bases between them. The full variable domain, rest sourced from reference TRBV7-9 and TRBJ2-1, is DTGVSQNPRHKITKRGQNVTFRCDPISEHNRLYWYRQTLGQGPEFLTYFQNEAQLEKSRLLSDRFSAERPKGSFSTLEIQRTEQGDSAMYLCASSLVPGSNEQFFGPGTRLTVL.

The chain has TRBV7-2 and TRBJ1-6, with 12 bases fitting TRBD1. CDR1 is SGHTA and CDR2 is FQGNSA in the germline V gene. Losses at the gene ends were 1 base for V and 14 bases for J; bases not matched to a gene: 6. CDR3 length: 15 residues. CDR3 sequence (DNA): TGTGCCAGCAGCTTAGTGGGGACAGGGGGCGCGACCCTCCACTTT. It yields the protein CASSLVGTGGATLHF.

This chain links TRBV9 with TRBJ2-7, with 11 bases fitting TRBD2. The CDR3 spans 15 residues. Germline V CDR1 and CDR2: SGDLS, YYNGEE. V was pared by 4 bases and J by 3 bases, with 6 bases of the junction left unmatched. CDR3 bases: TGTGCCAGCAGCCAGGGACTAGCGGCATTCTACGAGCAGTACTTC. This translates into CASSQGLAAFYEQYF.

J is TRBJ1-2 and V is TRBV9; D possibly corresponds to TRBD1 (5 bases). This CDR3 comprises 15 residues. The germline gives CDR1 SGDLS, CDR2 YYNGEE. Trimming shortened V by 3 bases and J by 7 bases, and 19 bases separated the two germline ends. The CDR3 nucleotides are TGTGCCAGCAGCGGCGACAGATCCCCGTTGAGTGGCTACACCTTC. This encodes CASSGDRSPLSGYTF.

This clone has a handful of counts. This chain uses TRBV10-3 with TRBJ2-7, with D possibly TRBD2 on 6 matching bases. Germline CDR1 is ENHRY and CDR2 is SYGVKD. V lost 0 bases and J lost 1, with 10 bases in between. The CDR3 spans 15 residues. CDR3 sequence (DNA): TGTGCCATCAGTGAGTCCAGACTAGGTTCCTACGAGCAGTACTTC. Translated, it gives CAISESRLGSYEQYF.

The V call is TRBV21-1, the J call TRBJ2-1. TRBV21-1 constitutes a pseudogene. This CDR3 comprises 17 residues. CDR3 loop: CASSKEGDLSSYNEQFF. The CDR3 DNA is TGTGCCAGCAGCAAAGAGGGCGATTTAAGCTCCTACAATGAGCAGTTCTTC.